The 31 T cell receptor beta chains in this list originate from one sample, sequenced in a study of blood T cell repertoires in COVID-19. Sequenced by immunoSEQ multiplex PCR; TCRdb stores in-frame clones only, minus some. The sample carries 50,000 to 60,000 clones, around 90% recorded once. Specimen: peripheral blood. These receptors all stem from a man aged 40-50 years with COVID-19, enrolled during active disease.

V usage is TRBV18 and J usage is TRBJ1-1; 7 bases are a match to TRBD1. Germline CDR1 and CDR2: KGHSH and LQKENI. The CDR3 runs to 16 residues. Trimming at V came to 0 bases and at J to 0 bases, leaving 4 bases not matched to a gene. In nucleotides, the CDR3 is TGTGCCAGCTCACCACCGTTGGGGACAGTGAACACTGAAGCTTTCTTT. The encoded protein is CASSPPLGTVNTEAFF.

V is TRBV7-9 and J is TRBJ2-7; maybe TRBD2 (6 bases). V lost 5 bases and J lost 4, with 9 bases in between. This CDR3 contains 12 residues. The germline gives CDR1 SEHNR, CDR2 FQNEAQ (reference sequence). CDR3 bases: TGTGCCAGCAGCGTGGACTATTACGAGCAGTACTTC. Encoded protein: CASSVDYYEQYF.

CDR3 loop: CASSPGQGDTYEQYF. CDR3 nucleotides: TGTGCCAGCTCCCCCGGGCAGGGGGACACCTACGAGCAGTACTTC. The chain links TRBV6-5 to TRBJ2-7; TRBD1 matches at 7 bases. J lost 2 bases, V lost 8 bases, and 12 bases had no gene match. The CDR3 covers 15 residues. Germline V lookup: CDR1 MNHEY, CDR2 SVGAGI.

V and J are TRBV7-9 and TRBJ1-1, with 9 bases that match TRBD1. J was trimmed by 4 bases and V by 1 base; bases with no gene match: 1. This CDR3 is built from 14 residues. Germline CDR1 is SEHNR and CDR2 is FQNEAQ (reference sequence). The CDR3 DNA is TGTGCCAGCAGCTTAGAGGGACAGGGCACTGAAGCTTTCTTT. Its translation: CASSLEGQGTEAFF. The full variable domain, rest sourced from reference TRBV7-9 and TRBJ1-1, is DTGVSQNPRHKITKRGQNVTFRCDPISEHNRLYWYRQTLGQGPEFLTYFQNEAQLEKSRLLSDRFSAERPKGSFSTLEIQRTEQGDSAMYLCASSLEGQGTEAFFGQGTRLTVV.

This rearrangement joins TRBV5-1 to TRBJ2-1, with 10 bases lining up with TRBD2. Germline CDR1 SGHRS, CDR2 YFSETQ. J was trimmed by 4 bases and V by 2 bases; bases with no gene match: 0. CDR3 length: 14 residues. CDR3 residues: CASSLLAGYNEQFF. CDR3 DNA sequence: TGCGCCAGCAGCTTACTAGCGGGATACAATGAGCAGTTCTTC.

The J gene is TRBJ2-7, the V gene TRBV12-3 or TRBV12-4; D not certain. Trimming cost V 1 base and J 1 base, with 2 bases left between them. The CDR3 length is 12 residues. CDR3 DNA sequence: TGTGCCAGCAGTTTAGTATCCTACGAGCAGTACTTC. This gives the protein CASSLVSYEQYF.

This clone has a single count. This chain uses TRBV20-1 with TRBJ2-1, with TRBD2 matching 12 bases. The V segment lost 3 bases and the J segment 7 bases; nucleotides outside the gene matches: 7. There are 15 residues in the CDR3. Per the germline V gene, CDR1 is DFQATT and CDR2 is SNEGSKA (reference sequence). The CDR3 nucleotides are TGCAGTGCTAGTGCTAGCGGGAGGGGTTGGAATGAGCAGTTCTTC. This gives the protein CSASASGRGWNEQFF.

The J gene is TRBJ2-7, the V gene TRBV2, with TRBD1 matching over 7 bases. The CDR3 loop spans 14 amino acids. Germline V gives CDR1 SNHLY, CDR2 FYNNEI. V dropped 4 bases and J dropped 3; count of bases not matched to a gene: 6. The CDR3 reads CASSGEGAGYEQYF. CDR3 DNA sequence: TGTGCCAGCAGTGGTGAGGGGGCGGGCTACGAGCAGTACTTC. Together with reference TRBV2 and TRBJ2-7, the CDR3 gives the full variable domain: EPEVTQTPSHQVTQMGQEVILRCVPISNHLYFYWYRQILGQKVEFLVSFYNNEISEKSEIFDDQFSVERPDGSNFTLKIRSTKLEDSAMYFCASSGEGAGYEQYFGPGTRLTVT.

The chain couples TRBV30 to TRBJ2-5, with TRBD2 matching 7 bases. V lost 0 bases, J lost 7 bases, and 8 bases stayed unmatched. Germline CDR1 and CDR2: GTSNPN and SVGIG (reference sequence). The CDR3 is 14 residues long. CDR3 coding DNA: TGTGCCTGGAGTGTGGACGGACCGGGGGGGACCCAGTACTTC. This gives the protein CAWSVDGPGGTQYF.

The gene calls are TRBV5-1 and TRBJ2-3; TRBD2 matches 16 bases. The CDR3 contains 18 residues. Trimming removed 2 bases from V and 7 bases from J; junction bases left unmatched: 10. Germline values: CDR1 SGHRS, CDR2 YFSETQ. CDR3 protein: CASSFAPGLAGGGNTQYF. CDR3 DNA sequence: TGCGCCAGCAGCTTCGCGCCGGGACTAGCGGGGGGGGGAAATACGCAGTATTTT.

The chain employs TRBV5-1 and TRBJ2-5; TRBD2 agrees at 14 bases. CDR3 size: 15 residues. Germline V gene sequence: CDR1 SGHRS, CDR2 YFSETQ. The trim removed 8 bases at V and 5 bases at J, leaving 8 bases unmatched. For the CDR3, the DNA is TGCGCCAGTGGACTAGCGGGAGGTGAGCTGGAGACCCAGTACTTC. Its protein product is CASGLAGGELETQYF.

This chain connects TRBV23-1 to TRBJ2-7; possible D gene TRBD1, 6 bases. TRBV23-1 is treated as an ORF (open reading frame) with a function not yet certain. The ends were cut back, 0 bases at V and 2 bases at J, with 20 bases in the middle. CDR3 length: 18 residues. The CDR3 DNA sequence: TGCGCCAGCAGTCAATCGCACAGGGTAATCCGACCGCCCTACGAGCAGTACTTC. Its translation is CASSQSHRVIRPPYEQYF.

V is TRBV6-5 and J is TRBJ1-4, with 9 nucleotides matching TRBD1. CDR3 length: 14 residues. The J segment lost 7 bases and the V segment lost 6 bases, leaving 6 bases of the junction unmatched. Germline V gives CDR1 MNHEY, CDR2 SVGAGI. CDR3 nucleotide sequence: TGTGCCAGCAGGAAGGACAGGGGCAGTGAAAAACTGTTTTTT. It translates to CASRKDRGSEKLFF.

The chain joins TRBV2 to TRBJ1-5; 8 nucleotides line up with TRBD1. This CDR3 spans 13 amino acids. Germline V gene sequence: CDR1 SNHLY, CDR2 FYNNEI. V was pared by 6 bases and J by 7 bases, with 5 bases of the junction left unmatched. The CDR3: CASRETGAQPQHF. CDR3 DNA sequence: TGTGCCAGCAGGGAGACAGGGGCCCAGCCCCAGCATTTT.

The rearrangement uses TRBV7-2 and TRBJ1-2, with TRBD1 identical over 7 bases. Looked up from germline, CDR1 is SGHTA and CDR2 is FQGNSA. The CDR3 loop spans 16 amino acids. V lost 0 bases and J lost 5; bases outside the gene matches: 9. CDR3 residues: CASSLAEVTGRYGYTF. CDR3 sequence (DNA): TGTGCCAGCAGCTTAGCGGAGGTGACAGGGAGGTATGGCTACACCTTC.

The genes are TRBV18 and TRBJ1-2; D perhaps matches TRBD1 (5 bases). The V gene lost 0 bases and the J gene lost 7 bases, with 15 bases spanning the gap. From germline, CDR1 is KGHSH and CDR2 LQKENI. CDR3 length: 15 residues. CDR3 region: CASSPPTASPSGYTF. The CDR3 bases are TGTGCCAGCTCACCACCGACAGCCTCTCCCTCTGGCTACACCTTC. The variable domain in full, with the rest retrieved from reference TRBV18 and TRBJ1-2, is NAGVMQNPRHLVRRRGQEARLRCSPMKGHSHVYWYRQLPEEGLKFMVYLQKENIIDESGMPKERFSAEFPKEGPSILRIQQVVRGDSAAYFCASSPPTASPSGYTFGSGTRLTVV.

J is TRBJ2-3 and V is TRBV19, with D perhaps matching TRBD2 (5 bases). The CDR3 runs 13 residues. Trimming cost V 6 bases and J 1 base, with 8 bases left between them. Germline CDR1 and CDR2: LNHDA and SQIVND (reference sequence). The CDR3 DNA follows: TGTGCCAGTAGCGAGGGTGGCACAGATACGCAGTATTTT. This encodes CASSEGGTDTQYF. The variable domain in full, with the rest retrieved from reference TRBV19 and TRBJ2-3, is DGGITQSPKYLFRKEGQNVTLSCEQNLNHDAMYWYRQDPGQGLRLIYYSQIVNDFQKGDIAEGYSVSREKKESFPLTVTSAQKNPTAFYLCASSEGGTDTQYFGPGTRLTVL.

This clone was counted a single time. The V and J genes are TRBV11-3 and TRBJ2-1; D not resolved. This CDR3 has 12 amino acids. The V gene's germline CDR1 is SGHNT and CDR2 YENEEA. The V end was cut by 5 bases, the J end by 6 bases, with 8 bases between. The CDR3 protein is CASSPNSNEQFF. CDR3 bases: TGTGCCAGCAGCCCTAATAGCAATGAGCAGTTCTTC.

The chain recombines TRBV27 with TRBJ2-1; D is unclear. The CDR3 sequence is 13 residues long. V lost 0 bases and J 7 bases, leaving 7 bases between the germline ends. The germline gives CDR1 MNHEY, CDR2 SMNVEV (reference sequence). The CDR3, as DNA: TGTGCCAGCAGTTTATCGGCCCTGAATGAGCAGTTCTTC. It yields the protein CASSLSALNEQFF.

The gene calls are TRBV19 and TRBJ2-3; 7 bases map to TRBD1. V shed 6 bases, J shed 5 bases, and the junction held 17 bases outside the gene matches. CDR3 size: 17 residues. Germline values: CDR1 LNHDA, CDR2 SQIVND (reference sequence). This CDR3 reads CASSPGTSGQTVDTQYF. CDR3 bases: TGTGCCAGTAGCCCGGGCACCTCGGGACAGACGGTAGATACGCAGTATTTT.

The rearrangement uses TRBV2 and TRBJ2-1; no firm D call. The length of the CDR3 is 14 residues. Trimming cost V 6 bases and J 7 bases, with 16 bases left between them. Germline V gene lookup returns CDR1 SNHLY and CDR2 FYNNEI. The CDR3 spells CASSLGERSNEQFF. The DNA for the CDR3 is TGTGCCAGCAGCCTAGGCGAGCGCTCTAATGAGCAGTTCTTC.

The chain combines TRBV4-1 with TRBJ2-7, with 11 bases aligning to TRBD2. This CDR3 has 14 residues. CDR1 MGHRA and CDR2 YSYEKL come from the germline V gene. V lost 8 bases and J lost 2; bases outside the gene matches: 5. CDR3 nucleotides: TGCGCCAGCCGAATAGCGGGAGGGCCCTACGAGCAGTACTTC. It codes for CASRIAGGPYEQYF.

By its share, this clone is medium-sized. The chain carries TRBV7-9 and TRBJ1-2, with 12 nucleotides matching TRBD1. Per germline, CDR1 SEHNR and CDR2 FQNEAQ (reference sequence). The V and J ends lost 4 bases and 6 bases, in that order; junction bases with no gene match: 6. The CDR3 runs to 15 residues. The CDR3 DNA follows: TGTGCCAGCAGCTCCGGGACAGGGGGCGAGGATGGCTACACCTTC. The encoded protein is CASSSGTGGEDGYTF.

CDR3 nucleotide sequence: TGTGCCAGCAGCGGAGCCTACGAGCAGTACTTC. It translates to CASSGAYEQYF. The chain has TRBV7-9 and TRBJ2-7; D is undetermined. The CDR3 is made up of 11 amino acids. With 5 bases removed from V and 2 bases from J, the gap between germline ends came to 4 bases. Germline assignment: CDR1 SEHNR and CDR2 FQNEAQ (reference sequence).

The gene calls are TRBV7-9 and TRBJ1-3; no clear D. The CDR3 consists of 14 residues. Trimming took off 2 bases at V and 1 base at J, with 6 bases between the two ends. Germline V gene lookup returns CDR1 SEHNR and CDR2 FQNEAQ (reference sequence). Here the CDR3 reads CASSLTGSGNTIYF. Written as DNA, the CDR3 is TGTGCCAGCAGCTTAACGGGATCTGGAAACACCATATATTTT.

The chain is built from TRBV5-1 and TRBJ2-2, with D possibly TRBD1 on 6 matching bases. Germline lookup yields CDR1 SGHRS and CDR2 YFSETQ. The CDR3 totals 15 residues. Trimming pared 1 base from V and 1 base from J, leaving 8 bases between. The CDR3 loop reads CASSLRQENTGELFF. As DNA, the CDR3 is TGCGCCAGCAGCTTGCGACAGGAGAACACCGGGGAGCTGTTTTTT.

In nucleotides, the CDR3 is TGTGCCAGCTCAAAGCTGGAGGGGGCGGTAGGCACAGATACGCAGTATTTT. Translation: CASSKLEGAVGTDTQYF. This chain uses TRBV6-7 with TRBJ2-3, with D perhaps matching TRBD1 (7 bases). TRBV6-7 belongs to the ORF category, with a function that is uncertain. V was clipped by 8 bases and J by 1 base, with 22 bases between them. CDR3 length: 17 amino acids.

The CDR3 DNA reads TGTGCCAGCAGCTTGCCAGGGGCGGAAGAGACCCAGTACTTC. The encoded protein is CASSLPGAEETQYF. The chain uses TRBV5-4 and TRBJ2-5, with D tentatively TRBD1 (6 bases). Trimming removed 1 base from V and 3 bases from J, with 10 bases in between. This CDR3 has 14 amino acids. Germline V lookup: CDR1 SGHNT, CDR2 YYREEE (reference sequence).

This clone was found a few times. The chain uses TRBV2 and TRBJ1-4, with D perhaps TRBD1 (5 bases). Germline CDR1 is SNHLY and CDR2 is FYNNEI. Deletions cut 10 bases from V and 4 bases from J, with 16 bases between. The CDR3 totals 14 residues. The CDR3 region is CATQETDLNEKLFF. DNA for the CDR3: TGTGCCACCCAAGAGACAGACCTTAATGAAAAACTGTTTTTT.

The chain combines TRBV19 with TRBJ2-1; the D gene is possibly TRBD2 (6 bases). V was trimmed by 5 bases and J by 7 bases, leaving 21 bases between them. CDR3 length: 16 residues. The germline V gene encodes CDR1 LNHDA and CDR2 SQIVND (reference sequence). CDR3 DNA sequence: TGTGCCAGTAGTCCCCGGGGTAGCGGAAAGGCGAATGAGCAGTTCTTC. Translation: CASSPRGSGKANEQFF. Using reference TRBV19 and TRBJ2-1 for the parts outside the CDR3, the full variable domain is DGGITQSPKYLFRKEGQNVTLSCEQNLNHDAMYWYRQDPGQGLRLIYYSQIVNDFQKGDIAEGYSVSREKKESFPLTVTSAQKNPTAFYLCASSPRGSGKANEQFFGPGTRLTVL.

The chain couples TRBV5-4 to TRBJ2-1, with 10 bases aligning to TRBD2. The CDR3 length is 14 residues. Per the germline V gene, CDR1 is SGHNT and CDR2 is YYREEE (reference sequence). J was trimmed by 8 bases and V by 4 bases; bases with no gene match: 6. The CDR3 region has the DNA TGTGCCAGCAGCCGGACTAGCGGCCGGGATGAGCAGTTCTTC. Translated, it gives CASSRTSGRDEQFF. Filled out from reference TRBV5-4 and TRBJ2-1, the complete variable domain reads ETGVTQSPTHLIKTRGQQVTLRCSSQSGHNTVSWYQQALGQGPQFIFQYYREEENGRGNFPPRFSGLQFPNYSSELNVNALELDDSALYLCASSRTSGRDEQFFGPGTRLTVL.